This record looks at one TCR beta chain sequence and its context. Germline CDR1 and CDR2: SGHTA and FQGNSA. The CDR3 is 19 amino acids. The V segment lost 2 bases and the J segment 9 bases; nucleotides outside the gene matches: 21. This specimen belongs to a study of technical replicates of blood from a handful of donors. The method was immunoSEQ multiplex PCR; TCRdb's version includes in-frame clones alone and lacks a portion of them. This repertoire shows 53,000 or so clones, just over 90% found once; its top ten account for approximately 4%. Sequencing input: PBMCs. The sequence was obtained from a human donor in good health. Some clones in this sample may be carry-over from other donors' samples. The V gene is TRBV7-2, the J gene TRBJ2-5; 10 bases match TRBD2. CDR3: CASSLKSLRASGGQWPQYF. The CDR3 DNA is TGTGCCAGCAGCTTAAAGAGTCTTCGGGCTAGCGGGGGACAATGGCCCCAGTACTTC.